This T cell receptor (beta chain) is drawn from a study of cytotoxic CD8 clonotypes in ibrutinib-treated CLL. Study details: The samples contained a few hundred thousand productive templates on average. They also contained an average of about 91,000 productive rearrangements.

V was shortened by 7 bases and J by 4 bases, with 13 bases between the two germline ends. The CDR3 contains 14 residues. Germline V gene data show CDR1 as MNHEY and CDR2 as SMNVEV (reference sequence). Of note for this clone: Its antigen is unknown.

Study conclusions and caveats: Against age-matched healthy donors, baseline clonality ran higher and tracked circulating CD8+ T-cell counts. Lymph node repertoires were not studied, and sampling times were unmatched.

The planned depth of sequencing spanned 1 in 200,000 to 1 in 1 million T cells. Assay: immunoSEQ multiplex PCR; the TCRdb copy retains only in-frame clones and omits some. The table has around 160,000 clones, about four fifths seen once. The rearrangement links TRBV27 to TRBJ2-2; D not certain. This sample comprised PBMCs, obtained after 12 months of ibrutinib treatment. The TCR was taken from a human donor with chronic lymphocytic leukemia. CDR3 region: CASNIIPITGELFF. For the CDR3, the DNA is TGTGCCAGCAACATAATCCCCATCACCGGGGAGCTGTTTTTT.